Listed below are T cell receptor beta chains from one sample, sequenced in a study of monozygotic twins with inflammatory bowel disease. TCRdb reworked the 5' RACE reads into one entry per CDR3 protein, no DNA. Its listing shows hundreds of thousands of distinct CDR3 sequences. Material for sequencing was blood. These receptors were obtained from a human donor with ulcerative colitis or Crohn's disease, or a healthy co-twin of an affected twin (not recorded which). The CDR3 runs from the conserved cysteine through the conserved F or W.

J gene: TRBJ2-4; V gene: TRBV28; CDR3 length: 12; CDR3 protein: CASSSMINIQYF
J gene: TRBJ2-2; V gene: TRBV29-1; CDR3 length: 15; CDR3 protein: CSARLAGAITGELFF
J gene: TRBJ1-5; V gene: TRBV12-3/TRBV12-4; CDR3 length: 13; CDR3 protein: CASSRDRGQPQHF
J gene: TRBJ1-5; V gene: TRBV19; CDR3 length: 13; CDR3 protein: CASSMLMYQPQHF
J gene: TRBJ2-1; V gene: TRBV7-9; CDR3 length: 16; CDR3 protein: CASSLLSSGRAREQFF
J gene: TRBJ2-5; V gene: TRBV7-2; CDR3 length: 13; CDR3 protein: CASSLGRAETQYF
J gene: TRBJ2-1; V gene: TRBV20-1; CDR3 length: 12; CDR3 protein: CSARPGPNEQFF
J gene: TRBJ2-5; V gene: TRBV11-2; CDR3 length: 20; CDR3 protein: CASGLVGTSGGAPSQETQYF
J gene: TRBJ1-3; V gene: TRBV18; CDR3 length: 15; CDR3 protein: CASSPQGKLGNTIYF
J gene: TRBJ1-5; V gene: TRBV5-1; CDR3 length: 16; CDR3 protein: CASSLEAGGINQPQHF
J gene: TRBJ2-1; V gene: TRBV5-1; CDR3 length: 16; CDR3 protein: CASRGATGQGSSEQFF
J gene: TRBJ2-7; V gene: TRBV20-1; CDR3 length: 15; CDR3 protein: CSARNYRDPLYEQYF
J gene: TRBJ2-7; V gene: TRBV3-1; CDR3 length: 11; CDR3 protein: CASSQASEQYF
J gene: TRBJ1-2; V gene: TRBV6-2/TRBV6-3; CDR3 length: 14; CDR3 protein: CASSYVGSNYGYTF
J gene: TRBJ2-7; V gene: TRBV6-2/TRBV6-3; CDR3 length: 14; CDR3 protein: CATQGEDNSYEQYF
J gene: TRBJ2-3; V gene: TRBV30; CDR3 length: 14; CDR3 protein: CARSTSGGTDTQYF
J gene: TRBJ2-1; V gene: TRBV7-8; CDR3 length: 18; CDR3 protein: CASSLGASGRHDLDEQFF
J gene: TRBJ1-5; V gene: TRBV21-1; CDR3 length: 18; CDR3 protein: CASSKAVGQGASNQPQHF
J gene: TRBJ1-1; V gene: TRBV5-1; CDR3 length: 14; CDR3 protein: CASSPWGGNTEAFF
J gene: TRBJ2-5; V gene: TRBV28; CDR3 length: 16; CDR3 protein: CASSPSGPRRRETQYF
J gene: TRBJ2-1; V gene: TRBV24-1; CDR3 length: 15; CDR3 protein: CATSDPAGTFNEQFF
J gene: TRBJ2-5; V gene: TRBV15; CDR3 length: 15; CDR3 protein: CATSRDPGKQETQYF
J gene: TRBJ2-1; V gene: TRBV20-1; CDR3 length: 12; CDR3 protein: CSASPGWNEQFF
J gene: TRBJ2-3; V gene: TRBV12-3/TRBV12-4; CDR3 length: 15; CDR3 protein: CASSLTTTGGDTQYF
J gene: TRBJ2-3; V gene: TRBV7-7; CDR3 length: 12; CDR3 protein: CASSSMGDTQYF
J gene: TRBJ2-5; V gene: TRBV5-6; CDR3 length: 16; CDR3 protein: CASSLPWLAGEETQYF
J gene: TRBJ1-5; V gene: TRBV20-1; CDR3 length: 16; CDR3 protein: CSASYFGRDPNQPQHF
J gene: TRBJ2-5; V gene: TRBV12-3/TRBV12-4; CDR3 length: 15; CDR3 protein: CASSFPGGGRETQYF
J gene: TRBJ2-5; V gene: TRBV11-1; CDR3 length: 15; CDR3 protein: CASSHSGTGMETQYF
J gene: TRBJ2-3; V gene: TRBV12-3/TRBV12-4; CDR3 length: 13; CDR3 protein: CASSTERGDTQYF
J gene: TRBJ2-7; V gene: TRBV28; CDR3 length: 11; CDR3 protein: CASSMAYEQYF
J gene: TRBJ2-5; V gene: TRBV21-1; CDR3 length: 15; CDR3 protein: CASSTRDRGQETQYF
J gene: TRBJ1-5; V gene: TRBV4-2; CDR3 length: 20; CDR3 protein: CASSKDGAALPTALNQPQHF
J gene: TRBJ2-7; V gene: TRBV30; CDR3 length: 13; CDR3 protein: CATSGTGSYEQYF
J gene: TRBJ2-6; V gene: TRBV12-3/TRBV12-4; CDR3 length: 16; CDR3 protein: CASRGALSFGANVLTF
J gene: TRBJ2-2; V gene: TRBV7-3; CDR3 length: 16; CDR3 protein: CASSPSGTGYSGELFF
J gene: TRBJ2-5; V gene: TRBV11-2; CDR3 length: 14; CDR3 protein: CASSAAGSQETQYF
J gene: TRBJ1-5; V gene: TRBV5-4; CDR3 length: 17; CDR3 protein: CASSPTGPAREEQPQHF
J gene: TRBJ2-3; V gene: TRBV20-1; CDR3 length: 15; CDR3 protein: CSARDRGRRTDTQYF
J gene: TRBJ2-5; V gene: TRBV6-1; CDR3 length: 15; CDR3 protein: CASSPTLNLAETQYF
J gene: TRBJ1-2; V gene: TRBV9; CDR3 length: 15; CDR3 protein: CASSVEEGANYGYTF
J gene: TRBJ1-5; V gene: TRBV6-2/TRBV6-3; CDR3 length: 17; CDR3 protein: CASSYSGGLDGNQPQHF
J gene: TRBJ1-4; V gene: TRBV2; CDR3 length: 16; CDR3 protein: CASSVGQSTTNEKLFF
J gene: TRBJ2-2; V gene: TRBV21-1; CDR3 length: 17; CDR3 protein: CASSSLGGGAGTGELFF
J gene: TRBJ1-1; V gene: TRBV6-5; CDR3 length: 15; CDR3 protein: CASSYQYSANTEAFF
J gene: TRBJ2-3; V gene: TRBV24-1; CDR3 length: 15; CDR3 protein: CATEGTGIGTDTQYF
J gene: TRBJ2-5; V gene: TRBV6-6; CDR3 length: 13; CDR3 protein: CASKQTGAETQYF
J gene: TRBJ2-7; V gene: TRBV6-1; CDR3 length: 16; CDR3 protein: CASSRKNRGLSYEQYF
J gene: TRBJ2-1; V gene: TRBV20-1; CDR3 length: 13; CDR3 protein: CSAYSGTGKEQFF
J gene: TRBJ2-1; V gene: TRBV7-2; CDR3 length: 14; CDR3 protein: CASSSGGQLNEQFF
J gene: TRBJ2-7; V gene: TRBV28; CDR3 length: 14; CDR3 protein: CASSLWGTGDEQYF
J gene: TRBJ2-2; V gene: TRBV29-1; CDR3 length: 11; CDR3 protein: CSGTGAGELFF
J gene: TRBJ2-7; V gene: TRBV20-1; CDR3 length: 14; CDR3 protein: CSALRREGQREQYF
J gene: TRBJ2-1; V gene: TRBV12-3/TRBV12-4; CDR3 length: 14; CDR3 protein: CASSPSGNYNEQFF
J gene: TRBJ2-1; V gene: TRBV24-1; CDR3 length: 18; CDR3 protein: CATSGLSERGALGNEQFF
J gene: TRBJ2-1; V gene: TRBV14; CDR3 length: 18; CDR3 protein: CASSQERFGLMGYNEQFF
J gene: TRBJ2-3; V gene: TRBV7-8; CDR3 length: 16; CDR3 protein: CASSLGASGGGDTQYF
J gene: TRBJ2-5; V gene: TRBV7-9; CDR3 length: 15; CDR3 protein: CASSLPGRPQETQYF
J gene: TRBJ2-5; V gene: TRBV10-3; CDR3 length: 15; CDR3 protein: CATRGGQGGAETQYF
J gene: TRBJ1-1; V gene: TRBV12-3/TRBV12-4; CDR3 length: 13; CDR3 protein: CASSFRGWGEAFF